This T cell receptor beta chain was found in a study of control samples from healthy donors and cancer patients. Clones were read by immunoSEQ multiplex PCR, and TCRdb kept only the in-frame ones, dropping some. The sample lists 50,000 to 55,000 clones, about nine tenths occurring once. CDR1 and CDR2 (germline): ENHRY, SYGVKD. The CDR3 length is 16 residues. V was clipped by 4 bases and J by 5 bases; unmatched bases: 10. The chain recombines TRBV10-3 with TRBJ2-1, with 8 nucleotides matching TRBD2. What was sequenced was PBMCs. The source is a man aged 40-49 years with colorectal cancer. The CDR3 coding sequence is TGTGCCATCAGTGGGAAAGCGGGAGCACCGGACAATGAGCAGTTCTTC. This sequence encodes CAISGKAGAPDNEQFF.